These T cell receptor beta chains were read from a single sample in a study of T cell repertoires in ileal Crohn's disease. Assay used: immunoSEQ multiplex PCR; TCRdb lists only in-frame clones, some missing. The sample has roughly 3,100 clones; around 90% are singletons. The sequenced sample consisted of ileal tissue. The receptors derive from an adult with Crohn's disease. Each CDR3 is given with its conserved first and last residue. The D gene is left open where the match is weak. Not every row has a clone size; where given, it reads once, few, many or a size class.

>TRBJ2-3|TRBV27|NA|NA
CASSLSKVDTQYF
TGTGCCAGCAGTTTATCGAAGGTAGATACGCAGTATTTT
>TRBJ2-1|TRBV7-3|NA|once
CASSLLSSYNEQFF
TGTGCCAGCAGCTTACTAAGCTCCTACAATGAGCAGTTCTTC
>TRBJ1-1|TRBV7-6|TRBD1|NA
CASSLQQGSTEAFF
TGTGCCAGCAGCTTACAACAGGGGAGTACTGAAGCTTTCTTT
>TRBJ1-3|TRBV6-6|NA|NA
CASRTLRGKRNTIYF
TGTGCCAGCAGGACCCTCAGGGGAAAGAGAAACACCATATATTTT
>TRBJ2-7|TRBV6-5|TRBD2|NA
CASSRPGGYEQYF
TGTGCCAGCAGCAGACCGGGGGGATACGAGCAGTACTTC
>TRBJ1-1|TRBV11-3|TRBD1|NA
CASSPWDRGLNTEAFF
TGTGCCAGCAGCCCCTGGGACAGGGGATTGAACACTGAAGCTTTCTTT
>TRBJ2-2|TRBV5-1|NA|NA
CASSMRNTGELFF
TGCGCCAGCAGCATGCGCAACACCGGGGAGCTGTTTTTT
>TRBJ2-2|TRBV6-5|NA|NA
CASSLIGTWGGELFF
TGTGCCAGCAGTTTAATAGGGACTTGGGGCGGGGAGCTGTTTTTT
>TRBJ2-5|TRBV5-1|NA|once
CASSLGGQETQYF
TGCGCCAGCAGCTTGGGGGGTCAAGAGACCCAGTACTTC
>TRBJ2-7|TRBV18|NA|NA
CASSPEADLGQYF
TGTGCCAGCTCACCAGAGGCGGATCTTGGGCAGTACTTC
>TRBJ2-5|TRBV9|NA|NA
CASSVASRGAETQYF
TGTGCCAGCAGCGTAGCATCGAGGGGGGCGGAGACCCAGTACTTC
>TRBJ2-7|TRBV2|TRBD1|once
CARRDRVF
TGTGCCCGCCGGGACAGGGTCTTC
>TRBJ1-5|TRBV7-9|NA|NA
CASSLGTQPQHF
TGTGCCAGCAGCCTGGGGACGCAGCCCCAGCATTTT
>TRBJ1-1|TRBV6-1|NA|NA
CASSDLRTNTEAFF
TGTGCCAGCAGTGATCTCAGGACGAACACTGAAGCTTTCTTT
>TRBJ1-5|TRBV6-1|NA|few
CASSERGTSYQPQHF
TGTGCCAGCAGTGAGAGGGGGACGTCATATCAGCCCCAGCATTTT
>TRBJ2-2|TRBV30|TRBD2|NA
CAWSLAGMSAGELFF
TGTGCCTGGAGTTTAGCGGGCATGAGTGCCGGGGAGCTGTTTTTT
>TRBJ2-7|TRBV4-3|NA|NA
CASSQDSSTSYEQYF
TGCGCCAGCAGCCAAGATAGTTCCACCTCCTACGAGCAGTACTTC
>TRBJ2-5|TRBV5-6|TRBD1|NA
CASKLQGGDFQETQYF
TGTGCCAGCAAGTTACAGGGGGGCGACTTCCAAGAGACCCAGTACTTC
>TRBJ2-3|TRBV9|NA|NA
CASNPGNTDTQYF
TGTGCCAGCAATCCCGGGAACACAGATACGCAGTATTTT
>TRBJ2-2|TRBV30|TRBD1|NA
CAWILGQGTGELFF
TGTGCCTGGATTTTGGGACAGGGGACCGGGGAGCTGTTTTTT
>TRBJ2-3|TRBV5-1|NA|once
CASREDRRSGGSTDTQYF
TGCGCCAGCAGAGAAGACAGAAGGTCCGGCGGTAGCACAGATACGCAGTATTTT
>TRBJ1-1|TRBV6-6|NA|NA
CASSYFYINTEAFF
TGTGCCAGCAGTTACTTTTATATTAACACTGAAGCTTTCTTT
>TRBJ2-7|TRBV9|TRBD1|NA
CASSVKKGAASSYEQYF
TGTGCCAGCAGCGTGAAGAAGGGGGCTGCTAGCTCCTACGAGCAGTACTTC
>TRBJ2-5|TRBV9|NA|once
CASSVEASSLPRETQYF
TGTGCCAGCAGCGTAGAGGCCAGTTCACTACCCAGGGAGACCCAGTACTTC
>TRBJ2-1|TRBV27|TRBD1|NA
CASSVQGANNEQFF
TGTGCCAGCAGTGTGCAGGGGGCCAATAATGAGCAGTTCTTC
>TRBJ2-1|TRBV6-4|NA|NA
CASSDSATESGEQFF
TGTGCCAGCAGTGATAGCGCAACCGAGTCCGGCGAGCAGTTCTTC
>TRBJ2-2|TRBV5-1|NA|NA
CASSFFPANTGELFF
TGCGCCAGCAGCTTTTTCCCCGCGAACACCGGGGAGCTGTTTTTT
>TRBJ1-4|TRBV25-1|NA|once
CASSAPGTNEKLFF
TGTGCCAGCAGTGCCCCCGGGACTAATGAAAAACTGTTTTTT
>TRBJ2-7|TRBV5-6|NA|NA
CASSLVADEQYF
TGTGCCAGCAGCTTGGTAGCTGACGAGCAGTACTTC
>TRBJ2-5|TRBV19|NA|NA
CASSMMGAYETQYF
TGTGCCAGTAGTATGATGGGGGCTTACGAGACCCAGTACTTC
>TRBJ1-1|TRBV11-3|NA|NA
CASSGVRDTEAFF
TGTGCCAGCTCCGGGGTGAGGGACACTGAAGCTTTCTTT
>TRBJ1-5|TRBV6-1|NA|few
CASSWGFDQPQHF
TGTGCCAGCAGTTGGGGTTTCGATCAGCCCCAGCATTTT
>TRBJ2-1|TRBV9|TRBD2|NA
CASSAIAGRDSEQFF
TGTGCCAGCAGCGCCATAGCGGGAAGGGATAGTGAGCAGTTCTTC
>TRBJ1-1|TRBV6-6|NA|NA
CASSYSRKGLKTEAFF
TGTGCCAGCAGTTACTCGAGAAAGGGTTTGAAAACTGAAGCTTTCTTT
>TRBJ2-7|TRBV7-2|TRBD2|NA
CASSLGEGTTYEQYF
TGTGCCAGCAGCTTAGGGGAGGGAACGACCTACGAGCAGTACTTC
>TRBJ1-2|TRBV6-5|NA|once
CASSDSNYGYTF
TGTGCCAGCAGTGACAGTAACTATGGCTACACCTTC
>TRBJ2-7|TRBV4-3|NA|NA
CASSQALRAWEYAGATYEQYF
TGCGCCAGCAGCCAAGCGCTTAGAGCCTGGGAGTACGCCGGGGCTACCTACGAGCAGTACTTC
>TRBJ2-7|TRBV19|NA|NA
CASSQDSSYEQYF
TGTGCCAGTAGTCAGGACAGCTCCTACGAGCAGTACTTC
>TRBJ2-3|TRBV13|TRBD2|NA
CASSSNLGLAVTVDTQYF
TGTGCCAGCAGCTCAAACCTAGGACTAGCGGTAACGGTGGATACGCAGTATTTT
>TRBJ2-4|TRBV28|NA|NA
CASTPSGAGSAKNIQYF
TGTGCCAGCACCCCATCGGGGGCAGGGAGTGCCAAAAACATTCAGTACTTC
>TRBJ2-2|TRBV5-8|TRBD2|NA
CASSLGTSVNTGELFF
TGTGCCAGCAGCTTGGGGACTAGCGTGAACACCGGGGAGCTGTTTTTT